This paragraph reports one T cell receptor beta chain. Its antigen is as yet unknown. Individual cDNA molecules each carried unique molecular identifiers attached by the library. MiXCR, run by TCRdb on the RACE reads, gives a single entry per CDR3 protein. Of 75,000 to 100,000 distinct CDR3 sequences listed, 9.3% are singletons. This sample is drawn from a study of human T cells and chemical hapten exposure. Time point here: patch test 2, 6 weeks after DPC sensitization. Regarding treatment: therapeutic diphenylcyclopropenone sensitization with weekly scalp DPC. Points from the study as a whole: Having alopecia, donors may respond immunologically unlike healthy people.

This CDR3 spans 16 amino acids. CDR1 ENHRY and CDR2 SYGVKD come from the germline V gene. Trimming took 0 bases from V and 0 from J, leaving 8 bases between them. This clonotype originated in a woman aged 40 to 49 with alopecia areata. Some clones in this sample may be carry-over from other donors' samples. The chain joins TRBV10-3 to TRBJ2-2; D is perhaps TRBD1 or TRBD2 (5 bases each). The source material was whole blood, sampled in connection with sensitization to the hapten diphenylcyclopropenone (DPC). The CDR3 DNA reads TGTGCCATCAGTGAGTCTGGGACGACGAACACCGGGGAGCTGTTTTTT. Protein sequence: CAISESGTTNTGELFF.